The source of this TCR beta chain is a study of blood T cell repertoires in COVID-19. The germline CDR1 and CDR2 sequences are SNHLY and FYNNEI. The CDR3 runs 15 residues. After removal of 8 bases from V and 3 bases from J, the junction contained 10 bases not matched to a gene. This study enrolled people aged roughly 18 to 89 from about two dozen US geographic areas. Original analysis: Nucleated cell number was recorded as an estimate derived from reference gene primer amplification. The protocol was immunoSEQ multiplex PCR, while the TCRdb copy is restricted to in-frame clones and leaves out a portion. V and J calls and clone size are as listed in that table; D and trimming were resolved from the DNA. The repertoire holds under 400,000 clones, with 65% to 90% as singletons.

The chain links TRBV2 to TRBJ1-2; 9 nucleotides match TRBD1. This TCR was recovered from a middle-aged woman with acute COVID-19. The material sequenced was PBMCs or T cells enriched from blood (not recorded which). This chain's CDR3 is CASWAQGAVDYGYTF. In DNA form, the CDR3 reads TGTGCCAGCTGGGCACAGGGGGCGGTCGACTATGGCTACACCTTC.